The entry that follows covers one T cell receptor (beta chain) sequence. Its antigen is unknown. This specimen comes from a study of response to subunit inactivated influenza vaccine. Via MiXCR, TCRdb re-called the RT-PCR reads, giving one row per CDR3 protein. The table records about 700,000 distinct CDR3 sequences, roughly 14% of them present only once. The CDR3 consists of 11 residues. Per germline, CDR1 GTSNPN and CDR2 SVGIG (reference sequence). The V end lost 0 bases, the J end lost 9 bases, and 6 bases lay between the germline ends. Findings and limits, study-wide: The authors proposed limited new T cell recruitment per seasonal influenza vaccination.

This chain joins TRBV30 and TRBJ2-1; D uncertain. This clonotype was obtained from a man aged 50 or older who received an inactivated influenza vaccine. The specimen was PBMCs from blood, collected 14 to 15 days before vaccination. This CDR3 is CAWSVYGEQFF. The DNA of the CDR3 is TGTGCCTGGAGTGTGTACGGTGAGCAGTTCTTC.